This entry describes one T cell receptor beta chain. The repertoire was sequenced with immunoSEQ multiplex PCR; TCRdb's copy has only in-frame clones and lacks some. Of 250,000 to 300,000 clones listed, roughly 91% are singletons. V was clipped by 3 bases and J by 3 bases; unmatched bases: 4. The CDR3 has 15 amino acids. Germline V gene sequence: CDR1 SNHLY, CDR2 FYNNEI. These data are taken from a study of blood T cell repertoires in COVID-19. The clonotype was recovered from a woman aged 60-70 years in a cohort exposed to, infected with or recovered from COVID-19 (not recorded which). Sample: PBMCs or T cells enriched from blood (not recorded which). The rearrangement uses TRBV2 and TRBJ1-3, with 8 nucleotides matching TRBD1. CDR3 amino acids: CASSDRGRGGNTIYF. CDR3 nucleotide sequence: TGTGCCAGCAGTGACAGGGGGCGAGGTGGAAACACCATATATTTT.